The clone carrying this T cell receptor (beta chain) was counted ten times or more. The target antigen is unknown. The data were obtained in a study of CD8 T cells in ankylosing spondylitis. The study, taken as a whole, reports: Both synovial fluid and blood in reactive arthritis had previously been reported to carry some motif variants. It was reported that disease-linked clones were significantly enriched in matched ankylosing spondylitis synovial fluid.

5'-RACE, quantitative and with molecular barcodes, yielded the TCR beta libraries. TCRdb reanalysed the 5' RACE reads using MiXCR and keeps one entry per CDR3 protein. Of around 130,000 distinct CDR3 sequences in the sample, about 7% were seen once. The CDR3 is 11 residues long. Germline CDR1 reads DFQATT; CDR2 reads SNEGSKA (reference sequence). V was cut by 5 bases and J by 6 bases, with 11 bases left in between. The sample was blood, either unsorted or a sorted T cell fraction (not recorded which). The V gene is TRBV20-1, the J gene TRBJ2-7, with D hard to call. This receptor was obtained from a male donor with ankylosing spondylitis or in good health (not recorded which). The CDR3 nucleotides are TGCAGTGCTTTGACACAGCGCGAGCAGTACTTC. Translated, it gives CSALTQREQYF.